One sample yielded the 17 T cell receptor beta chains listed below, sequenced in a study of blood T cell repertoires in COVID-19 (dated by TCRdb to between 2020 and 2021). The library was prepared using the immunoSEQ multiplex PCR assay. TCRdb carries this immuneACCESS record with in-frame sequences only. Its versions omit some clonotypes, under half of them owing to an unresolved V gene in the studies checked, with the rest unexplained. The sample table records roughly 70,000 clones; approximately 86% of these occur just once. The biggest ten clones account for 3.5% to 5% of the sample. Source material: peripheral blood. The receptors were sampled from a man aged 70-80 years with active COVID-19.

The chain links TRBV7-9 to TRBJ2-5; TRBD2 agrees at 11 bases. CDR1 and CDR2 (germline): SEHNR, FQNEAQ (reference sequence). With 5 bases clipped from V and 5 bases from J, the junction kept 7 bases outside the gene matches. The CDR3 spans 15 residues. The CDR3 sequence is CASSTVAGGGETQYF. The DNA of the CDR3 is TGTGCCAGCAGCACCGTAGCGGGAGGGGGGGAGACCCAGTACTTC.

The chain has TRBV6-5 and TRBJ1-2; D gene ambiguous. The CDR3 extends over 12 amino acids. Germline V CDR1 and CDR2: MNHEY, SVGAGI. V was clipped by 6 bases and J by 4 bases, with 9 bases between them. The CDR3: CASSPGSYGYTF. CDR3 nucleotide sequence: TGTGCCAGCAGCCCCGGGTCCTATGGCTACACCTTC.

Only one count was recorded for this clone. The chain has TRBV3-1 (or the pseudogene TRBV3-2) and TRBJ1-5; weak D call: TRBD1 (6 bases). The CDR3 sequence is 17 residues long. V lost 4 bases to trimming and J lost 0 bases, with 16 bases between them. Germline CDR1 and CDR2: LGHDT and YNNKEL (reference sequence). CDR3 bases: TGTGCCAGCAGCCCTTGTACAGGGAAATATAGCAATCAGCCCCAGCATTTT. Translating it yields CASSPCTGKYSNQPQHF.

The chain combines TRBV7-8 with TRBJ1-2, with D possibly matching TRBD1 (5 bases). V gave up 1 base and J gave up 6 bases, with 24 bases separating them. The CDR3 runs to 18 residues. Germline CDR1 is SGHVS and CDR2 is FQNEAQ. The CDR3 DNA is TGTGCCAGCAGCTTAGGTGGGGCGAGCGCTTACCCCTTTAATGGCTACACCTTC. Its translation: CASSLGGASAYPFNGYTF. The variable domain in full, with the rest retrieved from reference TRBV7-8 and TRBJ1-2, is GAGVSQSPRYKVAKRGQDVALRCDPISGHVSLFWYQQALGQGPEFLTYFQNEAQLDKSGLPSDRFFAERPEGSVSTLKIQRTQQEDSAVYLCASSLGGASAYPFNGYTFGSGTRLTVV.

The chain recombines TRBV30 with TRBJ1-1; a weak D match, TRBD1 (5 bases). With 0 bases removed from V and 4 bases from J, the gap between germline ends came to 12 bases. CDR1 is GTSNPN, CDR2 SVGIG, per germline (reference sequence). This CDR3 comprises 14 residues. The CDR3 region has the DNA TGTGCCTGGAGTGTTTTGGGGGGTTCCACTGAAGCTTTCTTT. Amino acids: CAWSVLGGSTEAFF.

This rearrangement joins TRBV11-2 to TRBJ2-7; 10 bases agree with TRBD2. With 1 base clipped from V and 5 bases from J, the junction kept 5 bases outside the gene matches. The germline V gene has CDR1 SGHAT and CDR2 FQNNGV. The CDR3 is made up of 15 amino acids. The CDR3 is CASSLGLAGDHEQYF. In DNA form, the CDR3 reads TGTGCCAGCAGCTTAGGGCTAGCGGGAGACCACGAGCAGTACTTC. The full variable domain, rest sourced from reference TRBV11-2 and TRBJ2-7, is EAGVAQSPRYKIIEKRQSVAFWCNPISGHATLYWYQQILGQGPKLLIQFQNNGVVDDSQLPKDRFSAERLKGVDSTLKIQPAKLEDSAVYLCASSLGLAGDHEQYFGPGTRLTVT.

This chain uses TRBV6-2 or TRBV6-3 with TRBJ1-2, with D uncertain. Trimming removed 3 bases from V and 7 bases from J, with 9 bases in between. Germline V gives CDR1 MNHEY, CDR2 SVGEGT. The CDR3 extends over 12 amino acids. As DNA, the CDR3 is TGTGCCAGCAGTTATCGGGGAGCTGGCTACACCTTC. Translation: CASSYRGAGYTF.

This CDR3 is CASMGLAGDLSYEQYF. CDR3 bases: TGTGCCAGTATGGGACTAGCGGGAGACCTCTCCTACGAGCAGTACTTC. The V call is TRBV19, the J call TRBJ2-7, with 14 bases that match TRBD2. Looked up from germline, CDR1 is LNHDA and CDR2 is SQIVND (reference sequence). The length of the CDR3 is 16 residues. Losses at the gene ends were 7 bases for V and 0 bases for J; bases not matched to a gene: 5. Full variable domain (outside the CDR3, taken from reference TRBV19 and TRBJ2-7): DGGITQSPKYLFRKEGQNVTLSCEQNLNHDAMYWYRQDPGQGLRLIYYSQIVNDFQKGDIAEGYSVSREKKESFPLTVTSAQKNPTAFYLCASMGLAGDLSYEQYFGPGTRLTVT.

V is TRBV6-1 and J is TRBJ1-5; no reliable D call. Trimming removed 3 bases from V and 0 bases from J, with 9 bases in between. Germline lookup yields CDR1 MNHNS and CDR2 SASEGT. The CDR3 spans 15 residues. CDR3 in amino acids: CASSDRRDSNQPQHF. The CDR3 DNA reads TGTGCCAGCAGTGACCGACGGGATAGCAATCAGCCCCAGCATTTT.

This chain connects TRBV4-2 to TRBJ2-3; 7 bases match TRBD2. CDR1 and CDR2 (germline): LGHNA, YNFKEQ. This CDR3 region has 16 residues. J gave up 0 bases and V 1 base, and 4 bases lay outside the gene matches. CDR3 nucleotide sequence: TGTGCCAGCAGCCAAGGAGGAGCGGGAAGCACAGATACGCAGTATTTT. This gives the protein CASSQGGAGSTDTQYF.

CDR3 nucleotides: TGTGCCAGCAGCTTAGAGGGGGGGGGCCTTGAGGGCTACACCTTC. Its translation is CASSLEGGGLEGYTF. This chain uses TRBV7-2 with TRBJ1-2; D possibly corresponds to TRBD1 (6 bases). Trimming removed 1 base at V and 8 bases at J, with 17 bases between. Germline-derived CDR1 and CDR2 are SGHTA and FQGNSA. The CDR3 has 15 residues.

V and J are TRBV18 and TRBJ1-2, with D tentatively TRBD1 (6 bases). The germline V gene has CDR1 KGHSH and CDR2 LQKENI. The CDR3 is 13 residues long. Trimming left V 6 bases short and J 4 bases short, with 12 bases between. CDR3 protein: CASSPGGAYGYTF. The CDR3 nucleotides read TGTGCCAGCTCCCCTGGGGGGGCCTATGGCTACACCTTC.

V is TRBV6-5 and J is TRBJ2-3; TRBD2 might be the D (5 bases). Germline lookup yields CDR1 MNHEY and CDR2 SVGAGI. The V gene lost 7 bases and the J gene lost 5 bases, with 10 bases spanning the gap. The CDR3 is 12 amino acids. The CDR3, as DNA: TGTGCCAGCATGGGCGGAGGAGATACGCAGTATTTT. As protein: CASMGGGDTQYF.

The chain links TRBV7-2 to TRBJ2-7; D gene ambiguous. Germline CDR1 and CDR2: SGHTA and FQGNSA. The CDR3 is made up of 14 amino acids. The V gene lost 3 bases and the J gene lost 2 bases, with 11 bases spanning the gap. The CDR3 reads CASSFGGQTYEQYF. DNA for the CDR3: TGTGCCAGCAGCTTTGGCGGTCAGACCTACGAGCAGTACTTC.

This clone was detected once. V and J are TRBV6-4 and TRBJ2-5, with D possibly being TRBD1 (5 bases). The CDR3 consists of 16 residues. Germline V lookup: CDR1 MRHNA, CDR2 SNTAGT. V was shortened by 6 bases and J by 2 bases, with 19 bases between the two germline ends. CDR3 in amino acids: CASRADSRSRQETQYF. The CDR3 DNA reads as TGTGCCAGCAGGGCCGACAGTAGGAGCAGACAAGAGACCCAGTACTTC.

J is TRBJ2-7 and V is TRBV18; 8 nucleotides agree with TRBD1. Germline-derived CDR1 and CDR2 are KGHSH and LQKENI. This CDR3 is built from 17 residues. With 3 bases clipped from V and 6 bases from J, the junction kept 16 bases outside the gene matches. The DNA of the CDR3 is TGTGCCAGCTCACCTGCCGTGGGGGGACAGGTCTGGGGCGAGCAGTACTTC. This codes for CASSPAVGGQVWGEQYF.

This clone was counted once. J is TRBJ2-1 and V is TRBV6-1, with D possibly matching TRBD2 (6 bases). V was shortened by 3 bases and J by 6 bases, with 18 bases between the two germline ends. The CDR3 spans 16 residues. Germline V gives CDR1 MNHNS, CDR2 SASEGT. The CDR3 bases are TGTGCCAGCAGTGACGGGGCGGGAACGCTTGGCAATGAGCAGTTCTTC. Its protein is CASSDGAGTLGNEQFF.